One sample yielded the 5 T cell receptor beta chains listed below, sequenced in a study of blood T cell repertoires in COVID-19 (dated by TCRdb to about 2020). The protocol used for the library was the immunoSEQ multiplex PCR assay. In its TCRdb copy, this immuneACCESS table keeps in-frame sequences only and misses some clones. Where compared with another copy, unresolved V genes explain less than half of these, and the others have no known cause. For this sample the table gives a few hundred thousand clones, of which approximately 88% were detected only once. The ten largest clones represent about 8.9% of the sample. The sample consisted of PBMCs or T cells enriched from blood (not recorded which). These receptor sequences come from a woman aged 18-30 years who had recovered from COVID-19.

The V call is TRBV4-1, the J call TRBJ1-1, with TRBD1 as a possible D gene (6 bases). The CDR3 spans 15 residues. CDR1 and CDR2 from the germline V gene are MGHRA and YSYEKL. V gave up 2 bases and J gave up 2 bases, with 12 bases separating them. The CDR3 here is CASSQLTGFNTEAFF. The CDR3 coding sequence is TGCGCCAGCAGCCAATTAACAGGGTTTAACACTGAAGCTTTCTTT.

This chain connects TRBV27 to TRBJ1-2; the D gene is possibly TRBD1 (6 bases). Per the germline V gene, CDR1 is MNHEY and CDR2 is SMNVEV (reference sequence). CDR3 length: 14 amino acids. Deletions cut 8 bases from V and 3 bases from J, with 16 bases between. The CDR3 loop is CASGNRDNDYGYTF. CDR3 bases: TGTGCCAGCGGCAACAGGGATAATGACTATGGCTACACCTTC.

This rearrangement joins TRBV5-1 to TRBJ2-2; D possibly corresponds to TRBD1 (6 bases). Trimming removed 0 bases at V and 3 bases at J, with 9 bases between. The CDR3 runs 15 residues. Per germline, CDR1 SGHRS and CDR2 YFSETQ. The CDR3 DNA reads as TGCGCCAGCAGCTTGGTGGCAGGGGACACCGGGGAGCTGTTTTTT. Translating gives CASSLVAGDTGELFF.

J is TRBJ2-3 and V is TRBV5-4; 10 bases agree with TRBD2. The V segment lost 4 bases and the J segment 4 bases; nucleotides outside the gene matches: 9. Per the germline V gene, CDR1 is SGHNT and CDR2 is YYREEE (reference sequence). The CDR3 consists of 16 residues. CDR3 coding DNA: TGTGCCAGCAGCGGTGGACTAGCGGCAGGGGCAGATACGCAGTATTTT. Translating it yields CASSGGLAAGADTQYF.

The chain carries TRBV28 and TRBJ1-2, with D unclear. V lost 3 bases and J 2 bases, leaving 4 bases between the germline ends. The CDR3 runs 12 residues. Looked up from germline, CDR1 is MDHEN and CDR2 is SYDVKM. DNA of the CDR3: TGTGCCAGCAGTTTCCAAAACTATGGCTACACCTTC. As protein: CASSFQNYGYTF.